This T cell receptor beta chain was captured in a study of cytomegalovirus exposure and HLA in healthy donors. Study-wide results and limits: Accounts indicate the classifier identified cytomegalovirus status with strong specificity and sensitivity. HLA-A and HLA-B allele assignments for most subjects were reportedly predicted accurately using TCR beta sequences.

V dropped 5 bases and J dropped 4; count of bases not matched to a gene: 3. The CDR3 is made up of 13 amino acids. Germline V CDR1 and CDR2: WNHNN, SYGVQD (reference sequence). The study ran its PCR with 60 Vbeta and 13 Jbeta primers. Only in-frame clones appear in the TCRdb table, and some are missing; sequencing was by immunoSEQ multiplex PCR. This repertoire shows roughly 120,000 clones, approximately 76% found once; its top ten account for about 30%. In the case of this clone: Its antigen remains unknown.

The J gene is TRBJ2-3, the V gene TRBV10-1; 7 positions match TRBD1. Sequences were obtained from PBMCs. The origin of this receptor is a man aged 55 to 69 in good health and CMV-seropositive. Written as DNA, the CDR3 is TGCGCCAGCAGTAGGGGGCTCGCAGATACGCAGTATTTT. This codes for CASSRGLADTQYF.